This T cell receptor beta chain is drawn from a study of OX40 agonist ivuxolimab in advanced cancers. Whole-study results and caveats: The mean number of expanded clones was higher in CD8+ T cells than in CD4+.

Produced via immunoSEQ multiplex PCR; TCRdb's table is partial and in-frame only. The sample includes roughly 60,000 clones, about 89% seen only once; the top ten take about 5.6%. Germline CDR1 and CDR2: SNHLY and FYNNEI. This CDR3 is built from 13 residues. Trimming removed 7 bases at V and 1 base at J, with 7 bases between. Concerning this clone: Its antigen is unknown.

The chain employs TRBV2 and TRBJ2-2; tentative D call: TRBD2 (5 bases). This TCR derives from an adult with an advanced solid tumor such as melanoma, head and neck, liver or kidney cancer. The specimen comprised CD4+ or CD8+ T cells sorted from blood, sampled in a trial of the OX40 agonist ivuxolimab. The CDR3 protein is CASNRENTGELFF. CDR3 bases: TGTGCCAGCAATCGGGAGAACACCGGGGAGCTGTTTTTT.